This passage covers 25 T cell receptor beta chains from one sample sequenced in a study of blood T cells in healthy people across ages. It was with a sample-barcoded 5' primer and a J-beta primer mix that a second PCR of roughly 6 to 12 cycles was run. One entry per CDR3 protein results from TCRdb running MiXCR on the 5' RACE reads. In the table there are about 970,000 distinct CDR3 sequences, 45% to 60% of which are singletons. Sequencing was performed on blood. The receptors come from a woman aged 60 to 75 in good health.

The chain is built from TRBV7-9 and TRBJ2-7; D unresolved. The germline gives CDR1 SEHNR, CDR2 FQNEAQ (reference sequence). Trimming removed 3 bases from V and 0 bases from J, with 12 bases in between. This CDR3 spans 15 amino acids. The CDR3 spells CASSLVGASSYEQYF. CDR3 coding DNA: TGTGCCAGCAGCTTGGTAGGCGCCAGCTCCTACGAGCAGTACTTC.

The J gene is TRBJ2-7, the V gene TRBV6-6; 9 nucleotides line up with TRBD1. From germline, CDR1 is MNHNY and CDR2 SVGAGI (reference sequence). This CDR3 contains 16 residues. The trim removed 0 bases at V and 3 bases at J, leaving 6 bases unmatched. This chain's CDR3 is CASSYSSAGQGYEQYF. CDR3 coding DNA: TGTGCCAGCAGTTACTCGTCGGCGGGACAGGGCTACGAGCAGTACTTC.

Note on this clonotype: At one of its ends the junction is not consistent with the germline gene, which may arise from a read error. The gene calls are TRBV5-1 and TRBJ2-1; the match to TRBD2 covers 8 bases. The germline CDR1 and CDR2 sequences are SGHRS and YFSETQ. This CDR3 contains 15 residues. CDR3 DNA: TGTGCCAGCAGCCCCTATAGCGGGATCTACAATGAGCAGTTCTTC. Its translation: CASSPYSGIYNEQFF.

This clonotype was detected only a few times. CDR3: CASSPVAANVLTF. CDR3 DNA: TGTGCCAGCTCACCCGTCGCGGCCAACGTCCTGACTTTC. The chain has TRBV18 and TRBJ2-6, with D hard to call. From germline, CDR1 is KGHSH and CDR2 LQKENI. V was cut by 3 bases and J by 6 bases, with 6 bases left in between. The CDR3 covers 13 residues.

The CDR3 is CASSLEAGRDVEQFF. In nucleotides, the CDR3 is TGTGCCAGCAGCTTGGAAGCGGGTCGGGACGTTGAGCAGTTCTTC. The V call is TRBV11-3, the J call TRBJ2-1; weak D call: TRBD2 (6 bases). The germline CDR1 and CDR2 sequences are SGHNT and YENEEA. The germline V and J ends were trimmed by 3 bases and 9 bases, with 18 bases remaining between them. The length of the CDR3 is 15 residues.

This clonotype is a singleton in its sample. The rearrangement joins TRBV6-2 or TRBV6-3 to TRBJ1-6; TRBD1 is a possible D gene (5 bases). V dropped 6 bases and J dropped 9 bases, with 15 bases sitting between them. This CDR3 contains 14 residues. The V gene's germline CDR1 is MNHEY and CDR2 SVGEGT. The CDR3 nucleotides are TGTGCCAGCAGAGCAGGGTTTCCGACTTCACCCCTCCACTTT. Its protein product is CASRAGFPTSPLHF.

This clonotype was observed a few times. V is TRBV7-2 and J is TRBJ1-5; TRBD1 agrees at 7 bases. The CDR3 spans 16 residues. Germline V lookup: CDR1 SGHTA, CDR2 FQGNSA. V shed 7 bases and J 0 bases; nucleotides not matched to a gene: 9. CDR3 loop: CASTDRVGNSNQPQHF. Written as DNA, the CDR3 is TGTGCCAGCACTGACAGGGTCGGGAATAGCAATCAGCCCCAGCATTTT.

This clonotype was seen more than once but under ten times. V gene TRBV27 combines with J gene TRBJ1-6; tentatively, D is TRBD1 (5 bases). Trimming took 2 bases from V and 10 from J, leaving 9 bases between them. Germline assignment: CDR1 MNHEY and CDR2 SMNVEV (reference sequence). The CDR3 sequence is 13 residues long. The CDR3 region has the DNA TGTGCCAGCAGTTTAGCAGGGACCTCACCCCTCCACTTT. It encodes CASSLAGTSPLHF.

The CDR3 protein is CASSLAGAHNEQFF. The CDR3 region has the DNA TGTGCCAGCAGCTTAGCTGGAGCCCACAATGAGCAGTTCTTC. The chain is built from TRBV7-2 and TRBJ2-1; D gene unclear. Trimming took off 0 bases at V and 5 bases at J, with 8 bases between the two ends. The germline CDR1 and CDR2 sequences are SGHTA and FQGNSA. The CDR3 spans 14 residues. Full variable domain (missing parts from reference TRBV7-2 and TRBJ2-1): GAGVSQSPSNKVTEKGKDVELRCDPISGHTALYWYRQSLGQGLEFLIYFQGNSAPDKSGLPSDRFSAERTGGSVSTLTIQRTQQEDSAVYLCASSLAGAHNEQFFGPGTRLTVL.

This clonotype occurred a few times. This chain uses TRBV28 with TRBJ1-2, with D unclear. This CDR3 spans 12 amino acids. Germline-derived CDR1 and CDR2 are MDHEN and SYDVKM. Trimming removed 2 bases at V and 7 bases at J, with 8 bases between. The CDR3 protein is CASSLLIGGYTF. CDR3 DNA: TGTGCCAGCAGTTTACTGATAGGTGGCTACACCTTC.

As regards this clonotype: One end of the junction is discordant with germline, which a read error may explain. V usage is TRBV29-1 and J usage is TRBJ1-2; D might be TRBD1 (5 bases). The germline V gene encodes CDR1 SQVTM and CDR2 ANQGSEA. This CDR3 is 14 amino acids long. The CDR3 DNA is TGCAGCGCCGCGGCGGGTAGTCGGGACTATGACTACACCTTC. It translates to CSAAAGSRDYDYTF.

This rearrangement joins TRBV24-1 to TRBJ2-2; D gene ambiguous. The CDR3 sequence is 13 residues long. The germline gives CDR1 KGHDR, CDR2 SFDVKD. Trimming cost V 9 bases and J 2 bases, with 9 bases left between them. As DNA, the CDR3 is TGTGCCACCTCGGAAGTTAACACCGGGGAGCTGTTTTTT. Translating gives CATSEVNTGELFF.

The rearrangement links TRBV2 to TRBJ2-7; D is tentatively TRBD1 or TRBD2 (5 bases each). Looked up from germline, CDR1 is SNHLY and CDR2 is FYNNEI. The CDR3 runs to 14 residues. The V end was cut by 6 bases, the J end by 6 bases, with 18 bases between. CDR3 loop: CASRVSPGTFEQYF. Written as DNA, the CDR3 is TGTGCCAGCAGAGTTTCACCCGGGACCTTCGAGCAGTACTTC.

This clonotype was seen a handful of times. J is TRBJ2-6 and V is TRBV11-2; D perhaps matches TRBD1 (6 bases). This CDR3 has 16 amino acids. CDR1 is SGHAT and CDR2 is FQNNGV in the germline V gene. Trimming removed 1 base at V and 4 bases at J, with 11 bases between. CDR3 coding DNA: TGTGCCAGCAGCTTAGGACCAGGACAGGGGGCCAACGTCCTGACTTTC. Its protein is CASSLGPGQGANVLTF.

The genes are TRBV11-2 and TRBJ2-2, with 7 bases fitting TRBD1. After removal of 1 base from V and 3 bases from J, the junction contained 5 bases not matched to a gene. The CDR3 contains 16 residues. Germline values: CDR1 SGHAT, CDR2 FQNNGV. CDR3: CASSLVDRTYTGELFF. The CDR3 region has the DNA TGTGCCAGCAGCTTAGTGGACAGGACCTACACCGGGGAGCTGTTTTTT.

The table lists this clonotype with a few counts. The CDR3 protein is CASSPGTGSDGEQYF. CDR3 in DNA: TGTGCCAGCTCACCCGGGACAGGCTCCGACGGGGAGCAGTACTTC. This chain links TRBV18 with TRBJ2-7; 8 bases line up with TRBD1. The CDR3 has 15 amino acids. The V and J ends lost 3 bases and 7 bases, in that order; junction bases with no gene match: 11. Germline V gene data show CDR1 as KGHSH and CDR2 as LQKENI. The whole variable domain, filled in from reference TRBV18 and TRBJ2-7, reads NAGVMQNPRHLVRRRGQEARLRCSPMKGHSHVYWYRQLPEEGLKFMVYLQKENIIDESGMPKERFSAEFPKEGPSILRIQQVVRGDSAAYFCASSPGTGSDGEQYFGPGTRLTVT.

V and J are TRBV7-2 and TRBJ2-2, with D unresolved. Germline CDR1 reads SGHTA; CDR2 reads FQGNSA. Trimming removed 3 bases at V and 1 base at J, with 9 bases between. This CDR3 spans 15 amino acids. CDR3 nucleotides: TGTGCCAGCAGCTTGCGAGCTAAGAACACCGGGGAGCTGTTTTTT. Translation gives CASSLRAKNTGELFF.

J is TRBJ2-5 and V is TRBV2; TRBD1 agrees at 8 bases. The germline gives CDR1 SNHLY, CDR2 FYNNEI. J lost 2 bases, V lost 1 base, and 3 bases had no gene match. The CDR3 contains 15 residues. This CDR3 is CASSEGDRPQETQYF. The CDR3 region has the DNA TGTGCCAGCAGTGAAGGGGACAGGCCGCAAGAGACCCAGTACTTC. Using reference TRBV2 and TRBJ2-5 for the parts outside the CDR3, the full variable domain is EPEVTQTPSHQVTQMGQEVILRCVPISNHLYFYWYRQILGQKVEFLVSFYNNEISEKSEIFDDQFSVERPDGSNFTLKIRSTKLEDSAMYFCASSEGDRPQETQYFGPGTRLLVL.

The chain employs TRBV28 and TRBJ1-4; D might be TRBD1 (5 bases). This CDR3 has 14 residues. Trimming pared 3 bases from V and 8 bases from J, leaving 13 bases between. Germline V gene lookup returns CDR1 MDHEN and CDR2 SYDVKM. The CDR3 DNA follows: TGTGCCAGCAGTTTGGGGCAGAGGGGAGAAAAACTGTTTTTT. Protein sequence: CASSLGQRGEKLFF. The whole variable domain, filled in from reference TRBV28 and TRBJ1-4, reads DVKVTQSSRYLVKRTGEKVFLECVQDMDHENMFWYRQDPGLGLRLIYFSYDVKMKEKGDIPEGYSVSREKKERFSLILESASTNQTSMYLCASSLGQRGEKLFFGSGTQLSVL.

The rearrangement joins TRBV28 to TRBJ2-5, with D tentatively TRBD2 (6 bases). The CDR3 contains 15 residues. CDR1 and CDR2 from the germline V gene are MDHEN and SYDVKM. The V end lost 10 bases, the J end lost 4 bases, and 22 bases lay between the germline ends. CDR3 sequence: CATRGSGDKGETQYF. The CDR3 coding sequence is TGTGCCACACGGGGGAGTGGGGATAAGGGAGAGACCCAGTACTTC.

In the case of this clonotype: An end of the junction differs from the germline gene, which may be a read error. CDR3 nucleotides: TGTGCCGGCAGCCCCGTGACAGGAGGAGGGCCTGGGGCCAACGTCCTGACTTTC. The encoded protein is CAGSPVTGGGPGANVLTF. The genes are TRBV7-9 and TRBJ2-6; tentatively, D is TRBD1 or TRBD2 (6 bases each). The CDR3 length is 18 residues. Germline CDR1 reads SEHNR; CDR2 reads FQNEAQ (reference sequence). The whole variable domain, filled in from reference TRBV7-9 and TRBJ2-6, reads DTGVSQNPRHKITKRGQNVTFRCDPISEHNRLYWYRQTLGQGPEFLTYFQNEAQLEKSRLLSDRFSAERPKGSFSTLEIQRTEQGDSAMYLCAGSPVTGGGPGANVLTFGAGSRLTVL.

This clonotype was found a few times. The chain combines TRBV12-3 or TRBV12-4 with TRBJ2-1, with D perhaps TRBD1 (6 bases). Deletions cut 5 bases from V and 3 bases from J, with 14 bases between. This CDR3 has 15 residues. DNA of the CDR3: TGTGCCAGCAGTCCTTCGGACAGATTCTACAATGAGCAGTTCTTC. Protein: CASSPSDRFYNEQFF.

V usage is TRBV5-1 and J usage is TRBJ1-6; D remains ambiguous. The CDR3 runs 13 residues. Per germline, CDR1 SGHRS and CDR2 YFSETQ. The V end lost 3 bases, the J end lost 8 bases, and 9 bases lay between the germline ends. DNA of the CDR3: TGCGCCAGCAGCTCCCGGACGGATTCACCCCTCCACTTT. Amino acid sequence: CASSSRTDSPLHF. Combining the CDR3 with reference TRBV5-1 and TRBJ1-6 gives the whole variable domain KAGVTQTPRYLIKTRGQQVTLSCSPISGHRSVSWYQQTPGQGLQFLFEYFSETQRNKGNFPGRFSGRQFSNSRSEMNVSTLELGDSALYLCASSSRTDSPLHFGNGTRLTVT.

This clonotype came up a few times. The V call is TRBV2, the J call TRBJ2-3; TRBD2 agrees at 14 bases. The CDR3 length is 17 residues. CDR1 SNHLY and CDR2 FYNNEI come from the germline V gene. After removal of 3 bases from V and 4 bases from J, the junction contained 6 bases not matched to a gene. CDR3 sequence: CASSDIPGLAGADTQYF. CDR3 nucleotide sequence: TGTGCCAGCAGTGACATACCGGGACTAGCGGGAGCAGATACGCAGTATTTT.

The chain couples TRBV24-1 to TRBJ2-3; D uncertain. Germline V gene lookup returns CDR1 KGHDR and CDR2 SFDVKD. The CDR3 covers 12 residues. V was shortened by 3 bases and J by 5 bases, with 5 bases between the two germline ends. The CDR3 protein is CATSDRLDTQYF. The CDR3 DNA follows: TGTGCCACCAGTGATCGGTTAGATACGCAGTATTTT.